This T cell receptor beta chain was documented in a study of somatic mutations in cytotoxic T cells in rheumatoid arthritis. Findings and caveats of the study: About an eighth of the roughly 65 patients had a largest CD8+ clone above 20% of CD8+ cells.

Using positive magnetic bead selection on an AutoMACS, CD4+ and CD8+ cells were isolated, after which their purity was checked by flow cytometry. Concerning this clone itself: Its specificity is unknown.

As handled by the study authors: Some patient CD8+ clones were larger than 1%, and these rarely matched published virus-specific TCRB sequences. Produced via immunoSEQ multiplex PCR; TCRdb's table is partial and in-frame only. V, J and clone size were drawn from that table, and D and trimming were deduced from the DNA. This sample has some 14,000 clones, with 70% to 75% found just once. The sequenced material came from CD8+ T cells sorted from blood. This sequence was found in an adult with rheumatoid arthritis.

Here the CDR3 reads CASSLGQSSEAFF. The CDR3 region has the DNA TGTGCCAGCAGTTTAGGGCAGTCTTCTGAAGCTTTCTTT. The genes are TRBV28 and TRBJ1-1; D unresolved. V lost 2 bases, J lost 6 bases, and 10 bases lay in between. CDR3 length equals 13 residues. The germline gives CDR1 MDHEN, CDR2 SYDVKM.